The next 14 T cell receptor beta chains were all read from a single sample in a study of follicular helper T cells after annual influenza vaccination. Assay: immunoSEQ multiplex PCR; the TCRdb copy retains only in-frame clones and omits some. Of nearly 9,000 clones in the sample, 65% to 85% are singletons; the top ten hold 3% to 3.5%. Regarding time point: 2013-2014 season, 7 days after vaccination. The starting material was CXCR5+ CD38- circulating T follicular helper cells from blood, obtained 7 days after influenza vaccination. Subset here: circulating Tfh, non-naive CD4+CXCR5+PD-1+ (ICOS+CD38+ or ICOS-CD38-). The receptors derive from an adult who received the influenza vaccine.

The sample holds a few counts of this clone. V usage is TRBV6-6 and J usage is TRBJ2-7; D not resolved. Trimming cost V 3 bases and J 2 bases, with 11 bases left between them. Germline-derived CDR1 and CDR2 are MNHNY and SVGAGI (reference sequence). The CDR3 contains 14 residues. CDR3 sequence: CASSYSVNTYEQYF. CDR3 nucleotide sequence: TGTGCCAGCAGTTATTCTGTCAATACCTACGAGCAGTACTTC.

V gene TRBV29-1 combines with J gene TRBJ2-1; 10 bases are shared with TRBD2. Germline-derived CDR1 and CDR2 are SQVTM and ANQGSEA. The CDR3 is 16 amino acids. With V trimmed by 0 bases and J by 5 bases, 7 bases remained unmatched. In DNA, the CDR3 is TGCAGCGTTGAAGACCCCCGGACTAGCGGTAACAATGAGCAGTTCTTC. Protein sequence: CSVEDPRTSGNNEQFF.

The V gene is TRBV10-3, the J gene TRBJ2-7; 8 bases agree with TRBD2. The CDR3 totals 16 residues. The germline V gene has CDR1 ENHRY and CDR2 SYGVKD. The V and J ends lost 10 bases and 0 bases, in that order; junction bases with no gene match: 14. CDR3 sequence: CASLGGGAGPSYEQYF. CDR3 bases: TGTGCCAGTCTCGGGGGGGGAGCGGGACCCTCCTACGAGCAGTACTTC.

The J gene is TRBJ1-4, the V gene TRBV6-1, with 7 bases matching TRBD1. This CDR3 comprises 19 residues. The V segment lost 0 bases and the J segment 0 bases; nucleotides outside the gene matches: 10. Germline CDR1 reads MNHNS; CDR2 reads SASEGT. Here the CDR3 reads CASSEAVRTGIATNEKLFF. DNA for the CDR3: TGTGCCAGCAGTGAAGCGGTCCGGACAGGAATTGCAACTAATGAAAAACTGTTTTTT.

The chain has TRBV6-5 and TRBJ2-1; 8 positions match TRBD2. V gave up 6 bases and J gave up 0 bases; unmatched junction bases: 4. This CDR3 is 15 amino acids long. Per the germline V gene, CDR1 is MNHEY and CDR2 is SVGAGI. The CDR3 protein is CASSSGTSSYNEQFF. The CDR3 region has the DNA TGTGCCAGCAGCTCCGGGACTAGCTCCTACAATGAGCAGTTCTTC.

CDR3 sequence (DNA): TGCAGCGGGGTCCGGGACGTCCAAGAGACCCAGTACTTC. It translates to CSGVRDVQETQYF. This chain uses TRBV29-1 with TRBJ2-5, with D possibly called TRBD1 or TRBD2 (5 bases each). The germline gives CDR1 SQVTM, CDR2 ANQGSEA. Trimming took 7 bases from V and 1 from J, leaving 13 bases between them. The CDR3 is 13 amino acids.

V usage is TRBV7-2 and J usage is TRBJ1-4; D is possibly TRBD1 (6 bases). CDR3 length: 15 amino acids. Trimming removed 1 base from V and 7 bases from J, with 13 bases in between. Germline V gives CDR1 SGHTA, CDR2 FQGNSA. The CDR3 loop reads CASSLVRQAGEKLFF. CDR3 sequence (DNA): TGTGCCAGCAGCTTAGTAAGACAGGCGGGTGAAAAACTGTTTTTT.

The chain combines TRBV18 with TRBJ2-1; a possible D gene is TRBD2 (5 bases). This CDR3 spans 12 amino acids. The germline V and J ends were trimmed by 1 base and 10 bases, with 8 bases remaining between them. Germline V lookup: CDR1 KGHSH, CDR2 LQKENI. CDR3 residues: CASSPQREEQFF. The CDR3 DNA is TGTGCCAGCTCACCACAGAGGGAAGAGCAGTTCTTC.

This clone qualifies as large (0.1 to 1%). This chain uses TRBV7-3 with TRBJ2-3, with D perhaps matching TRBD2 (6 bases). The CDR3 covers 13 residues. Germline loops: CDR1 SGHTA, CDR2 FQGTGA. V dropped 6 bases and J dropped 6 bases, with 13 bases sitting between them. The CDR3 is CASSRDFTDTQYF. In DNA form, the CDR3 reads TGTGCCAGCAGTCGGGACTTCACCGATACGCAGTATTTT.

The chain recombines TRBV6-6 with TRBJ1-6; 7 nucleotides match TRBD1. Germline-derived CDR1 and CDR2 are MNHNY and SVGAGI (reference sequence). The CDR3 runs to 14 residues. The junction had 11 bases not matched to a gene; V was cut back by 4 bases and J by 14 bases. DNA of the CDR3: TGTGCCAGCAGTTTGGACAGGCGGGAGGTGGCCCTCCACTTT. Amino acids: CASSLDRREVALHF.

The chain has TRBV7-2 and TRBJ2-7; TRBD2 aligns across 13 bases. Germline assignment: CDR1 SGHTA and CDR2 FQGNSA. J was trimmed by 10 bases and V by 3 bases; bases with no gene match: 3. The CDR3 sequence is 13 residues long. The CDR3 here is CASSFTSGGVQYF. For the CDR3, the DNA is TGTGCCAGCAGCTTCACTAGCGGGGGGGTCCAGTACTTC.

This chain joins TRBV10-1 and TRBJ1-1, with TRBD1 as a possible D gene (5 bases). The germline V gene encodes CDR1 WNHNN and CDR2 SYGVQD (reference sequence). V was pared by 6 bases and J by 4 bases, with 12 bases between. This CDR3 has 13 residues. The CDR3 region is CASRATASTEAFF. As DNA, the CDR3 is TGCGCCAGCAGGGCGACAGCGAGCACTGAAGCTTTCTTT.

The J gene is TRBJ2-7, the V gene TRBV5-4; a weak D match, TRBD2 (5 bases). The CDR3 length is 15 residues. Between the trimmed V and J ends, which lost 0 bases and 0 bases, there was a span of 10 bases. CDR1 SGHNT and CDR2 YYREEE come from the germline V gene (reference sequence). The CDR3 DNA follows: TGTGCCAGCAGCTTGGCACCCGGGAACTCCTACGAGCAGTACTTC. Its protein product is CASSLAPGNSYEQYF.

As DNA, the CDR3 is TGTGCCAGCAGCCGCGGGACAGGGCCCTACGAGCAGTACTTC. It yields the protein CASSRGTGPYEQYF. The chain uses TRBV7-2 and TRBJ2-7; TRBD1 agrees at 9 bases. The CDR3 has 14 residues. The germline V gene encodes CDR1 SGHTA and CDR2 FQGNSA. V dropped 5 bases and J dropped 2; count of bases not matched to a gene: 4.